This TCR beta chain derives from a study of cytomegalovirus exposure and HLA in healthy donors. This CDR3 region has 16 residues. CDR1 and CDR2 from the germline V gene are MDHEN and SYDVKM. V was pared by 3 bases and J by 4 bases, with 8 bases of the junction left unmatched. Primers included in the PCR were 60 Vbeta and 13 Jbeta primers. TCRdb's table, derived via immunoSEQ multiplex PCR, lists solely in-frame clones and lacks some. The sample shows 98,000 or so clones, 60% to 80% of them seen only once. The clonotype comes from a man aged 60 to 69 in good health and CMV-seropositive. This rearrangement joins TRBV28 to TRBJ1-4, with 7 positions matching TRBD1. Sequencing was carried out using PBMCs. DNA for the CDR3: TGTGCCAGCAGTTTCTCTTCCGGGACAGATAATGAAAAACTGTTTTTT. Protein sequence: CASSFSSGTDNEKLFF.